These 5 T cell receptor beta chains were all obtained from the same sample, sequenced in a study of Graves' ophthalmopathy and Graves' hyperthyroidism. The authors amplified TCR beta CDR3 regions, and they did so from RNA transcripts for repertoire sequencing. An initial RT-PCR round employing HTBI primers preceded a second-round multiplex PCR. MiXCR, applied by TCRdb to the multiplex PCR reads, yields one record per CDR3 protein. The repertoire holds around 1.1 million distinct CDR3 sequences, with about 38% as singletons. The material sequenced was peripheral blood or thyroid tissue (not recorded which). The origin of the receptors is an adult man with Graves' hyperthyroidism.

This clonotype was observed at least ten times. The chain combines TRBV19 with TRBJ2-7; 7 bases are a match to TRBD1. CDR1 is LNHDA and CDR2 is SQIVND in the germline V gene (reference sequence). V lost 5 bases to trimming and J lost 5 bases; unmatched junction nucleotides: 9. The CDR3 runs 14 residues. CDR3 nucleotide sequence: TGTGCCAGTAGTCAACCGACAGGGTTGCACGAGCAGTACTTC. Its translation is CASSQPTGLHEQYF.

This chain joins TRBV20-1 and TRBJ1-3; D is ambiguous. The CDR3 sequence is 13 residues long. Trimming removed 3 bases at V and 10 bases at J, with 16 bases between. Germline V gene sequence: CDR1 DFQATT, CDR2 SNEGSKA (reference sequence). The CDR3 DNA is TGCAGTGCTAGTTCTAGCGGGAGAGAGACCATATATTTT. The encoded protein is CSASSSGRETIYF.

V usage is TRBV6-5 and J usage is TRBJ2-7; D ambiguous. Trimming stripped 7 bases from V and 3 bases from J, with 7 bases between. CDR3 length equals 11 residues. The germline V gene has CDR1 MNHEY and CDR2 SVGAGI. The CDR3 region is CASTNFYEQYF. The CDR3 nucleotides read TGTGCCAGCACCAACTTCTACGAGCAGTACTTC.

This chain joins TRBV29-1 and TRBJ2-3; 12 nucleotides line up with TRBD2. V lost 7 bases to trimming and J lost 4 bases; unmatched junction nucleotides: 3. CDR3 length equals 13 residues. Germline V gene lookup returns CDR1 SQVTM and CDR2 ANQGSEA. The CDR3 nucleotides are TGCAGCGCCAGACTAGCGGGGGCAGATACGCAGTATTTT. This sequence encodes CSARLAGADTQYF.

The CDR3 DNA reads TGTGCCAGTAGTATGGGTCTTATTCGAGCGGACGAGTTGAACACTGAAGCTTTCTTT. It is translated as CASSMGLIRADELNTEAFF. V gene TRBV19 combines with J gene TRBJ1-1, with unresolved D. CDR1 LNHDA and CDR2 SQIVND come from the germline V gene (reference sequence). V lost 3 bases and J lost 0, with 23 bases in between. This CDR3 spans 19 amino acids.